These 7 T cell receptor beta chains came from one sample sequenced in a study of shared clonotypes between healthy human individuals (dated by TCRdb to the early 2020s). The library relied on the immunoSEQ multiplex PCR assay. Sourced from immuneACCESS, this table was stored by TCRdb with only in-frame sequences that have V and J called. A share of the clones is absent; for the studies checked, an unresolved V gene accounts for under half, and the remainder has no known explanation. The sample contains 2 million to 2.5 million clones, approximately 93% of them found a single time. Roughly 0.36% of the sample belongs to the ten largest clones. Source material: naive CD4+ T cells from PBMCs. What this sample's cell subset or site label stands for: CD45RA+ positively selected. Every receptor here comes from a man between 18 and 29 years old in good health. Some clones in this sample may be carry-over from other donors' samples.

CDR3 in DNA: TGTGCCAGCAGTGGGGAACGGCAGGGAATCCAGCATTTT. Its protein is CASSGERQGIQHF. The chain employs TRBV6-1 and TRBJ1-5, with a possible D match to TRBD1 (5 bases). Germline loops: CDR1 MNHNS, CDR2 SASEGT. The V gene lost 4 bases and the J gene lost 12 bases, with 16 bases spanning the gap. The CDR3 is made up of 13 amino acids.

The chain couples TRBV5-6 to TRBJ1-2; D gene uncertain. This CDR3 has 15 amino acids. Germline V gives CDR1 SGHDT, CDR2 YYEEEE. Trimming left V 4 bases short and J 3 bases short, with 16 bases between. The CDR3 DNA reads as TGTGCCAGCAGCCATTTGACGGCAGCCGACTATGGCTACACCTTC. Protein: CASSHLTAADYGYTF. Looking up the rest from reference TRBV5-6 and TRBJ1-2 gives the full variable domain: DAGVTQSPTHLIKTRGQQVTLRCSPKSGHDTVSWYQQALGQGPQFIFQYYEEEERQRGNFPDRFSGHQFPNYSSELNVNALLLGDSALYLCASSHLTAADYGYTFGSGTRLTVV.

This clone came up a few times. The rearrangement joins TRBV7-2 to TRBJ1-1, with D uncertain. V was trimmed by 3 bases and J by 1 base, leaving 9 bases between them. Germline values: CDR1 SGHTA, CDR2 FQGNSA. The CDR3 length is 14 residues. The CDR3 DNA is TGTGCCAGCAGCTTTCGGTTAGAGAACACTGAAGCTTTCTTT. It yields the protein CASSFRLENTEAFF.

Comments on this clone: Other DNA sequences in this specimen translate into the identical CDR3. The V call is TRBV28, the J call TRBJ2-3; no clear D gene. V lost 4 bases and J 2 bases, leaving 4 bases between the germline ends. Germline V CDR1 and CDR2: MDHEN, SYDVKM. This CDR3 region has 12 residues. Here the CDR3 DNA reads TGTGCCAGCAGTTCGGACACAGATACGCAGTATTTT. Protein: CASSSDTDTQYF.

This clone was counted once. The genes are TRBV2 and TRBJ2-2; D not certain. CDR1 and CDR2 (germline): SNHLY, FYNNEI. The CDR3 covers 14 residues. With 1 base removed from V and 4 bases from J, the gap between germline ends came to 7 bases. CDR3 protein: CASSEVRRTGELFF. CDR3 nucleotides: TGTGCCAGCAGTGAAGTCAGACGCACCGGGGAGCTGTTTTTT.

The chain couples TRBV7-3 to TRBJ1-5; the match to TRBD1 covers 8 bases. J lost 5 bases, V lost 4 bases, and 13 bases had no gene match. Germline V gene lookup returns CDR1 SGHTA and CDR2 FQGTGA. This CDR3 region has 17 residues. This CDR3 reads CASSSTGTGRGDQPQHF. The DNA for the CDR3 is TGTGCCAGCAGCTCCACCGGGACAGGCCGCGGCGATCAGCCCCAGCATTTT.

The CDR3 DNA reads TGTGCCAGCACCTCTGGGGTATCAAAATACGAGCAGTACTTC. Its protein is CASTSGVSKYEQYF. The chain uses TRBV28 and TRBJ2-7; D gene ambiguous. From germline, CDR1 is MDHEN and CDR2 SYDVKM. The CDR3 covers 14 residues. Trimming removed 7 bases at V and 4 bases at J, with 17 bases between.